The clone carrying this T cell receptor beta chain was detected only a few times. Its antigen is undetermined. This sample is part of a study of PD-L1 blockade in urothelial cancer. Study in general: Beginning around 2014, patients received atezolizumab, given as 1,200 mg intravenously every 3 weeks. Among blood samples, the median T cell count was approximately 140,000. Findings and caveats of the study: Durable-benefit patients showed greater tumor-associated blood clone expansion at 3 weeks. Sub-median blood TCR clonality before treatment predicted longer survival.

Trimming removed 10 bases from V and 0 bases from J, with 16 bases in between. Germline V lookup: CDR1 LNHDA, CDR2 SQIVND (reference sequence). The CDR3 totals 15 residues. Repertoires were generated with immunoSEQ multiplex PCR, while TCRdb's copy carries only in-frame clones and drops some. Found here are 30,000 to 45,000 clones, 80% to 90% of them singletons; the top ten hold 16%. This sequence originates from a man in his sixties with urothelial cancer. The rearrangement links TRBV19 to TRBJ1-3; the D is unclear. This material consisted of PBMCs, taken around atezolizumab (anti-PD-L1) treatment. The CDR3 region has the DNA TGTGCCACCCCCGCGGGCAGCCACTCTGGAAACACCATATATTTT. This codes for CATPAGSHSGNTIYF.